This is a list of T cell receptor beta chains from one sample in a study of blood T cell repertoires in COVID-19. Sequencing was performed with immunoSEQ multiplex PCR; in TCRdb, only in-frame clones are kept and a portion is missing. The table shows approximately 82,000 clones, with about 81% occurring only once. Sequencing input: peripheral blood. These receptor sequences come from a human donor in a cohort sampled during active COVID-19. The CDR3 runs from the conserved cysteine through the conserved F or W. A D gene is named only where the DNA matches it firmly. The size of a clone is reported for some rows only, either as once, few or many, or as a class for expanded clones.

D,J,V,size,CDR3,DNA
.,TRBJ2-3,TRBV5-4,.,CASSWDRDIGTDTQYF,TGTGCCAGCAGTTGGGATCGGGACATAGGCACAGATACGCAGTATTTT
.,TRBJ2-1,TRBV9,.,CASSVGLRLGNEQFF,TGTGCCAGCAGCGTAGGACTCAGACTAGGCAATGAGCAGTTCTTC
.,TRBJ1-1,TRBV18,.,CASSPTGGTDTEAFF,TGTGCCAGCTCACCCACGGGGGGTACAGACACTGAAGCTTTCTTT
.,TRBJ1-2,TRBV12-3/TRBV12-4,.,CASSLGQNYGYTF,TGTGCCAGCAGTTTGGGGCAAAACTATGGCTACACCTTC
.,TRBJ1-5,TRBV15,.,CATSRPPGGQPQHF,TGTGCCACCAGCAGACCGCCCGGGGGTCAGCCCCAGCATTTT
TRBD2,TRBJ2-3,TRBV20-1,.,CSASDPLAGTTDTQYF,TGCAGTGCTAGTGACCCCCTAGCGGGGACTACAGATACGCAGTATTTT
.,TRBJ2-7,TRBV23-1,.,CASNEEPVQYF,TGCGCCAGCAACGAGGAGCCGGTGCAGTACTTC
.,TRBJ1-1,TRBV5-1,.,CASKERAYEANTEAFF,TGCGCCAGCAAGGAGAGGGCCTACGAGGCGAACACTGAAGCTTTCTTT
.,TRBJ2-5,TRBV27,.,CASSPNTFQTQYF,TGTGCCAGCAGCCCGAACACCTTCCAGACCCAGTACTTC
.,TRBJ1-5,TRBV19,.,CASSIGGRQPQHF,TGTGCCAGTAGTATAGGGGGGAGGCAGCCCCAGCATTTT
TRBD2,TRBJ2-7,TRBV27,once,CASRPHPGQATSGGNEQYF,TGTGCCAGCAGACCGCATCCGGGACAGGCGACTAGCGGGGGGAACGAGCAGTACTTC
TRBD2,TRBJ2-6,TRBV6-2/TRBV6-3,few,CASSYSGGTRSGANVLTF,TGTGCCAGCAGTTATAGCGGGGGGACCCGCTCTGGGGCCAACGTCCTGACTTTC
.,TRBJ1-2,TRBV7-9,.,CASSLAAGWVTGGYTF,TGTGCCAGCAGCTTAGCGGCAGGTTGGGTTACTGGTGGCTACACCTTC
.,TRBJ1-2,TRBV4-3,.,CASSQGTTGVEGYTF,TGCGCCAGCAGCCAAGGTACGACAGGAGTGGAAGGCTACACCTTC
TRBD1,TRBJ1-3,TRBV5-4,.,CASSPGGLSGNTIYF,TGTGCCAGCAGCCCAGGGGGCCTCTCTGGAAACACCATATATTTT
TRBD1,TRBJ2-7,TRBV7-2,.,CASSPLQGAGEQYF,TGTGCCAGCAGCCCCCTACAGGGGGCTGGTGAGCAGTACTTC
.,TRBJ2-2,TRBV14,.,CASKVFGGTGELFF,TGTGCCAGCAAAGTTTTTGGAGGCACCGGGGAGCTGTTTTTT
.,TRBJ2-1,TRBV7-3,.,CASSLWGGDNEQFF,TGTGCCAGCAGCCTTTGGGGGGGCGACAATGAGCAGTTCTTC
TRBD1,TRBJ1-1,TRBV30,.,CAWSGHRGGSGEAFF,TGTGCCTGGAGCGGACACAGGGGGGGTTCGGGTGAAGCTTTCTTT
.,TRBJ1-1,TRBV6-6,.,CASITDRRNTEAFF,TGTGCCAGCATTACCGACAGGAGGAACACTGAAGCTTTCTTT
.,TRBJ1-2,TRBV10-3,.,CAISEGTNYGYTF,TGTGCCATCAGTGAAGGGACAAATTATGGCTACACCTTC
.,TRBJ2-5,TRBV6-5,.,CASSYSGETQYF,TGTGCCAGCAGTTACTCCGGGGAGACCCAGTACTTC
.,TRBJ1-2,TRBV29-1,.,CSVVRQSTNYGYTF,TGCAGCGTTGTAAGACAGTCCACCAACTATGGCTACACCTTC
TRBD1,TRBJ2-7,TRBV9,.,CASSVHRDSYEQYF,TGTGCCAGCAGCGTACATCGGGACAGCTACGAGCAGTACTTC
TRBD2,TRBJ2-1,TRBV5-4,once,CASRYGLTGGNEQFF,TGTGCCAGCAGATATGGACTAACGGGGGGCAATGAGCAGTTCTTC
.,TRBJ1-2,TRBV18,.,CASSPLRTDNYGYTF,TGTGCCAGCTCACCACTCCGGACAGACAACTATGGCTACACCTTC
TRBD2,TRBJ2-5,TRBV9,.,CASSQAGTRQETQYF,TGTGCCAGCAGCCAAGCCGGGACTAGACAAGAGACCCAGTACTTC
TRBD1,TRBJ2-1,TRBV29-1,once,CSVVQGFFYNEQFF,TGCAGCGTTGTACAGGGGTTTTTCTACAATGAGCAGTTCTTC
.,TRBJ1-3,TRBV19,.,CASSIRGAGNTIYF,TGTGCCAGTAGTATTCGGGGGGCTGGAAACACCATATATTTT
TRBD2,TRBJ2-1,TRBV7-6,.,CASSLKWGGSNEQFF,TGTGCCAGCAGCTTAAAGTGGGGGGGTTCGAATGAGCAGTTCTTC
.,TRBJ1-1,TRBV7-9,.,CASSKEAGTEAFF,TGTGCCAGCAGCAAGGAGGCGGGCACTGAAGCTTTCTTT
TRBD2,TRBJ2-5,TRBV6-5,.,CASSYFPREPKETQYF,TGTGCCAGCAGTTACTTTCCGCGGGAGCCGAAAGAGACCCAGTACTTC
.,TRBJ2-1,TRBV6-6,.,CASSYGHESSYNEQFF,TGTGCCAGCAGTTACGGACACGAGAGCTCCTACAATGAGCAGTTCTTC
TRBD1,TRBJ1-3,TRBV12-5,.,CASGSGQGASGNTIYF,TGTGCTAGTGGTTCCGGACAGGGGGCTTCTGGAAACACCATATATTTT
.,TRBJ2-3,TRBV30,.,CAWSPGTDTQYF,TGTGCCTGGAGTCCAGGGACAGATACGCAGTATTTT
.,TRBJ1-2,TRBV11-2,.,CASSLDYRSSYGYTF,TGTGCCAGCAGCTTAGATTACAGATCATCCTATGGCTACACCTTC
.,TRBJ1-1,TRBV7-8,.,CASSLVRNTEAFF,TGTGCCAGCAGCTTAGTCCGGAACACTGAAGCTTTCTTT
.,TRBJ2-6,TRBV6-6,.,CASSYRSSGANVLTF,TGTGCCAGCAGTTACCGGAGCTCTGGGGCCAACGTCCTGACTTTC
TRBD1,TRBJ1-6,TRBV3-1/TRBV3-2,.,CASSLTGGGPLHF,TGTGCCAGCAGCCTAACAGGGGGCGGCCCCCTCCACTTT
.,TRBJ2-1,TRBV7-9,.,CASSPRGSFYNEQFF,TGTGCCAGCAGCCCCCGGGGGAGTTTTTACAATGAGCAGTTCTTC
.,TRBJ1-3,TRBV30,.,CAWTLVGRGGNTIYF,TGTGCCTGGACCCTTGTAGGCAGGGGTGGAAACACCATATATTTT
.,TRBJ1-5,TRBV19,.,CASSIKRGYDQPQHF,TGTGCCAGTAGTATAAAACGGGGATATGATCAGCCCCAGCATTTT
.,TRBJ1-3,TRBV7-9,.,CASSPGGGARNTIYF,TGTGCCAGCAGCCCGGGTGGCGGGGCTCGAAACACCATATATTTT
.,TRBJ2-5,TRBV5-6,.,CASILQGRGETQYF,TGTGCCAGCATCCTCCAGGGAAGGGGAGAGACCCAGTACTTC
TRBD1,TRBJ1-2,TRBV20-1,few,CSAGGDYGYTF,TGCAGTGCAGGGGGCGACTATGGCTACACCTTC
TRBD1,TRBJ1-6,TRBV7-2,.,CASSSGETGWASPLHF,TGTGCCAGCAGCTCAGGGGAGACAGGGTGGGCTTCACCCCTCCACTTT
.,TRBJ1-4,TRBV15,.,CATSFGGDSVGLFF,TGTGCCACCAGCTTCGGGGGGGATTCTGTCGGACTGTTTTTT
TRBD1,TRBJ2-7,TRBV19,.,CASMRSGQGGYEQYF,TGTGCCAGTATGAGGTCGGGACAGGGGGGCTACGAGCAGTACTTC
.,TRBJ1-1,TRBV5-1,once,CASSLTVNTEAFF,TGCGCCAGCAGCTTAACGGTGAACACTGAAGCTTTCTTT
.,TRBJ2-3,TRBV3-1/TRBV3-2,few,CASPSGTQYF,TGTGCCAGCCCATCCGGTACGCAGTATTTT
.,TRBJ2-7,TRBV11-2,.,CASSPRGVSYEQYF,TGTGCCAGCAGCCCCCGCGGGGTGTCCTACGAGCAGTACTTC
.,TRBJ2-1,TRBV5-1,.,CASSLPTGGHEQFF,TGCGCCAGCAGCTTGCCCACCGGGGGACATGAGCAGTTCTTC
.,TRBJ1-3,TRBV7-9,.,CASSGVGPGNTIYF,TGTGCCAGCAGTGGAGTGGGTCCTGGAAACACCATATATTTT
TRBD1,TRBJ2-3,TRBV2,.,CASSKTWDSNTDTQYF,TGTGCCAGCAGCAAAACATGGGACAGCAACACAGATACGCAGTATTTT
TRBD1,TRBJ1-1,TRBV19,.,CASTKGQGAGTEAFF,TGTGCCAGTACCAAGGGACAGGGGGCAGGCACTGAAGCTTTCTTT
.,TRBJ2-7,TRBV7-3,.,CASSTKVGVGEQYF,TGTGCCAGCAGCACTAAGGTCGGTGTGGGCGAGCAGTACTTC